The TCR beta chain under discussion was sequenced for a study of graft-versus-host responses after intestinal transplantation. Some clones are missing from TCRdb's copy, which holds only in-frame ones; the method was immunoSEQ multiplex PCR. The sample yields 20,000 to 25,000 clones, 25% to 35% seen once. Plating combined about 200,000 CFSE-labeled responder cells with about 200,000 irradiated, violet-dye-labeled stimulator cells. CDR1 is SGHTA and CDR2 is FQGTGA in the germline V gene. CDR3 length: 15 amino acids. J lost 2 bases, V lost 5 bases, and 4 bases had no gene match. The chain is built from TRBV7-3 and TRBJ2-1; the match to TRBD2 covers 9 bases. The receptor's source is a human patient who received an intestinal transplant. The sample consisted of alloreactive CD8+ T cells from a mixed lymphocyte reaction culture, taken before intestinal transplant. Subset given: CFSE-low proliferating T cells sorted from roughly six-day pre-transplant mixed lymphocyte reaction (GvH or HvG direction). The CDR3 bases are TGTGCCAGCAGCGTTACTAGCGGGCCCTACAATGAGCAGTTCTTC. Translation gives CASSVTSGPYNEQFF.